This TCR beta chain originates from a study of spatial heterogeneity in lung cancer. As for the study in general: There were, on average, more than eight raw-read appearances for each unique TCR and UMI combination.

Time point noted: sample taken at primary tumor resection. Unsorted tumor, nontumor lung tissue or cryopreserved PBMC supplied the whole RNA. The cohort: approximately 66 early-stage, untreated non-small cell lung cancer patients. Overall study results and limits: More often at tumor resection than at routine follow-up, ubiquitous expanded tumor TCRs were detected in the blood.

This CDR3 has 16 amino acids. The V end was cut by 3 bases, the J end by 0 bases, with 12 bases between. CDR1 is SGHVS, CDR2 FQNEAQ, per germline. Many counts were recorded for this clonotype. Its antigen is undetermined. With the library built for alpha chains, this beta chain is off target and its frequency is not meaningful. The study tagged each TCR cDNA molecule with a unique molecular identifier. TCRdb called the 5' RACE reads again in MiXCR, with one record for every CDR3 protein. This sample carries thousands of distinct CDR3 sequences, approximately 6.8% of them seen once, and the ten largest clones take roughly 73%.

The sequence derives from a male donor with early-stage non-small cell lung cancer. V gene TRBV7-8 combines with J gene TRBJ1-3; D is undetermined. Material: PBMCs, obtained at surgery. CDR3 residues: CASSFQAPSSGNTIYF. For the CDR3, the DNA is TGTGCCAGCAGCTTTCAGGCCCCGAGCTCTGGAAACACCATATATTTT.